A single TCR beta chain is shown here with its context. This CDR3 region has 16 residues. Trimming cost V 4 bases and J 6 bases; bases outside gene matches: 10. Germline V gene lookup returns CDR1 SQVTM and CDR2 ANQGSEA. Original processing notes: Estimation of nucleated cell counts was performed using reference gene primer amplification. TCRdb's copy holds only in-frame clones and misses some; the assay was immunoSEQ multiplex PCR. The V and J calls and clone size come from that table; D and trimming were worked out from the DNA. The table includes around 220,000 clones, around 88% detected once. This entry comes from a study of blood T cell repertoires in COVID-19. Background on the study: The United States, Italy and Spain were the sources of the acute and convalescent COVID-19 samples. The analysed material was cDNA or gDNA that came from T cells, B-cell-depleted T cells, or PBMCs.

What was sequenced was peripheral blood. The chain uses TRBV29-1 and TRBJ2-2, with 11 bases aligning to TRBD2. The receptor was isolated from a man between 18 and 29 years old with active or convalescent COVID-19. The CDR3 nucleotides read TGCAGCGTTGCGTTGGGGACTAGCGGCTTCTCCGGGGAGCTGTTTTTT. It is translated as CSVALGTSGFSGELFF.